This T cell receptor beta chain was captured in a study of glioma-infiltrating T cells after dendritic cell vaccination. Study summary: The vaccine used monocyte-derived dendritic cells pulsed overnight with autologous tumor lysate. Study-wide results and caveats: Longer survival after dendritic cell vaccination followed higher pretreatment TIL content.

Amplification used 60 V beta primers and 13 J beta primers. The method was immunoSEQ multiplex PCR; TCRdb's version includes in-frame clones alone and lacks a portion of them. The data contain about 65,000 clones, roughly 86% of them seen just once; the ten biggest clones take up roughly 11%. About this clone itself: No antigen is known for it.

As to time point: after dendritic cell vaccination, including at tumor progression/relapse. The sequenced sample was blood, obtained after dendritic cell vaccination. The clonotype was recovered from a human donor with glioblastoma.

This chain's CDR3 is CASKATGGNQPQHF. CDR3 DNA sequence: TGTGCCAGTAAGGCAACAGGGGGCAATCAGCCCCAGCATTTT. The rearrangement joins TRBV19 to TRBJ1-5, with 7 bases matching TRBD1. Germline V gene lookup returns CDR1 LNHDA and CDR2 SQIVND (reference sequence). The V segment lost 7 bases and the J segment 2 bases; nucleotides outside the gene matches: 5. This CDR3 is 14 amino acids long.